The clone carrying this T cell receptor beta chain has only one observation. Germline V gene lookup returns CDR1 MNHGY and CDR2 SAAAGT. There are 19 residues in the CDR3. Trimming left V 5 bases short and J 2 bases short, with 25 bases between. The source of the sample is a study of tumor-infiltrating lymphocytes in oesophageal squamous cell carcinoma. TCRdb analysed the PCR reads with MiXCR anew, one entry per CDR3 protein. The sample has 20,000 to 25,000 distinct CDR3 sequences, about a third seen once. The receptor was derived from a female donor with esophageal squamous cell carcinoma. The genes are TRBV6-8 and TRBJ1-5, with D unresolved. Specimen: esophageal tumor tissue. CDR3 loop: CASSVYPAFGRSGNQPQHF. The CDR3 bases are TGTGCCAGCAGTGTTTACCCGGCCTTTGGCCGGTCGGGCAATCAGCCCCAGCATTTT.